The 9 T cell receptor beta chains presented below share a single source sample, sequenced in a study of cytomegalovirus exposure and HLA in healthy donors. The study ran its PCR with 60 Vbeta and 13 Jbeta primers. Profiled with immunoSEQ multiplex PCR; TCRdb holds only in-frame clones, not every one. The specimen's table records roughly 110,000 clones. Sequencing was carried out using PBMCs. These TCRs come from a man aged 35 to 55 in good health and CMV-seropositive.

This chain links TRBV7-9 with TRBJ2-7; TRBD2 aligns across 13 bases. Germline V gives CDR1 SEHNR, CDR2 FQNEAQ (reference sequence). CDR3 size: 16 residues. With 6 bases clipped from V and 3 bases from J, the junction kept 8 bases outside the gene matches. The CDR3 loop is CASSGGTSGNSYEQYF. CDR3 sequence (DNA): TGTGCCAGCAGTGGGGGGACTAGCGGGAATAGCTACGAGCAGTACTTC.

This chain connects TRBV29-1 to TRBJ2-1; possible D gene TRBD1, 5 bases. Deletions cut 3 bases from V and 4 bases from J, with 16 bases between. Germline V gene data show CDR1 as SQVTM and CDR2 as ANQGSEA. CDR3 length: 15 amino acids. DNA of the CDR3: TGCAGCGTTGATGAGCAGGGTGGCCCTTACAATGAGCAGTTCTTC. Its translation: CSVDEQGGPYNEQFF.

V is TRBV11-3 and J is TRBJ2-7, with D possibly matching TRBD1 (5 bases). Germline V gives CDR1 SGHNT, CDR2 YENEEA. There are 15 residues in the CDR3. V lost 2 bases and J lost 0, with 11 bases in between. The CDR3 loop reads CASSLRQGSSYEQYF. CDR3 in DNA: TGTGCCAGCAGCTTACGCCAGGGATCCTCCTACGAGCAGTACTTC.

The chain couples TRBV5-1 to TRBJ1-2; D unresolved. The germline CDR1 and CDR2 sequences are SGHRS and YFSETQ. V was clipped by 0 bases and J by 9 bases, with 18 bases between them. The CDR3 consists of 15 residues. The CDR3 DNA is TGCGCCAGCAGCTTGGCCGAGTCCCATAACCTTCGCTACACCTTC. This translates into CASSLAESHNLRYTF.

The chain has TRBV2 and TRBJ1-1; D unresolved. CDR1 SNHLY and CDR2 FYNNEI come from the germline V gene. CDR3 length equals 12 residues. The V gene lost 8 bases and the J gene lost 0 bases, with 7 bases spanning the gap. The CDR3 region is CASEAMNTEAFF. The CDR3 coding sequence is TGTGCCAGCGAGGCGATGAACACTGAAGCTTTCTTT.

The chain joins TRBV7-2 to TRBJ2-5; 8 bases fit TRBD1. The length of the CDR3 is 15 residues. The V segment lost 5 bases and the J segment 3 bases; nucleotides outside the gene matches: 8. Per germline, CDR1 SGHTA and CDR2 FQGNSA. CDR3 nucleotide sequence: TGTGCCAGCAGCAGGGGACAGGAGGAAGAAGAGACCCAGTACTTC. As protein: CASSRGQEEEETQYF.

V usage is TRBV5-1 and J usage is TRBJ2-3; 14 bases are shared with TRBD2. Germline V gene sequence: CDR1 SGHRS, CDR2 YFSETQ. With 4 bases clipped from V and 2 bases from J, the junction kept 9 bases outside the gene matches. The length of the CDR3 is 18 residues. CDR3 in amino acids: CASSTGLAGAPPTDTQYF. CDR3 bases: TGCGCCAGCAGCACGGGACTAGCGGGAGCCCCCCCCACAGATACGCAGTATTTT. Full variable domain (remainder filled in from reference TRBV5-1 and TRBJ2-3): KAGVTQTPRYLIKTRGQQVTLSCSPISGHRSVSWYQQTPGQGLQFLFEYFSETQRNKGNFPGRFSGRQFSNSRSEMNVSTLELGDSALYLCASSTGLAGAPPTDTQYFGPGTRLTVL.

The V gene is TRBV7-9, the J gene TRBJ2-5, with D possibly being TRBD1 (6 bases). The ends were cut back, 4 bases at V and 10 bases at J, with 22 bases in the middle. The CDR3 spans 15 residues. CDR1 and CDR2 from the germline V gene are SEHNR and FQNEAQ (reference sequence). The CDR3 nucleotides read TGTGCCAGCAGCTCAACAGGGTCTGCAATTTATTTCCAGTACTTC. It translates to CASSSTGSAIYFQYF.

The DNA for the CDR3 is TGCAGCGTTGGAACAGGGTCAAAAACTGAAGCTTTCTTT. Its protein product is CSVGTGSKTEAFF. The genes are TRBV29-1 and TRBJ1-1; D may be TRBD1 (6 bases). The germline gives CDR1 SQVTM, CDR2 ANQGSEA. The V and J ends lost 4 bases and 5 bases respectively, with 14 bases between them. The CDR3 has 13 amino acids.